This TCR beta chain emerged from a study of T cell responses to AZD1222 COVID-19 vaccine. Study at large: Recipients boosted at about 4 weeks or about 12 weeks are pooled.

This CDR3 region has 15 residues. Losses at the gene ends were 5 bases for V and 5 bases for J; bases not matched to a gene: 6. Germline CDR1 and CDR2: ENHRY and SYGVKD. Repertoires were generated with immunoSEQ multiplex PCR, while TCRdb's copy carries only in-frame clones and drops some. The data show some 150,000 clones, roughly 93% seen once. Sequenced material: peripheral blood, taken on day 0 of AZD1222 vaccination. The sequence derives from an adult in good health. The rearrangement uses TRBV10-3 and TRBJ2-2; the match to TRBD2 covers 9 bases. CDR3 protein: CAISPGLAGTGELFF. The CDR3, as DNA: TGTGCCATCAGTCCGGGACTAGCTGGTACCGGGGAGCTGTTTTTT.